The clone carrying this TCR beta chain was seen a few times. Its matching antigen is unknown. The data belong to a study of T-cell memory formation after mild COVID-19. Study at large: Each donor largely had its own TCR clusters. Notes on the study in general: Cross-reactive memory apparently joined, as some responding clones appeared in pre-infection memory. CD4+ clones that contracted lay mainly in CM and EM; CD8+ ones lay in EMRA.

Libraries for TCRalpha and TCRbeta carried sample barcodes and unique molecular identifiers via 5'RACE. TCRdb ran MiXCR on the 5' RACE reads and lists one entry per CDR3 protein. The sample consists of tens of thousands of distinct CDR3 sequences, roughly 16% of them appearing once. V was trimmed by 4 bases and J by 5 bases, leaving 8 bases between them. In germline, CDR1 is SQVTM, CDR2 ANQGSEA. The CDR3 runs to 11 residues. The sample taken for sequencing was PBMCs or a T cell subset sorted from them (not recorded which). The chain employs TRBV29-1 and TRBJ1-1; D may be TRBD1 (6 bases). This receptor was obtained from a young man who had mild COVID-19 (a few samples of this study predate the infection). Cell type and time point are not known. The CDR3 DNA reads as TGCAGCGTTGGAGGGGGTACTGAAGCTTTCTTT. Amino acids: CSVGGGTEAFF.